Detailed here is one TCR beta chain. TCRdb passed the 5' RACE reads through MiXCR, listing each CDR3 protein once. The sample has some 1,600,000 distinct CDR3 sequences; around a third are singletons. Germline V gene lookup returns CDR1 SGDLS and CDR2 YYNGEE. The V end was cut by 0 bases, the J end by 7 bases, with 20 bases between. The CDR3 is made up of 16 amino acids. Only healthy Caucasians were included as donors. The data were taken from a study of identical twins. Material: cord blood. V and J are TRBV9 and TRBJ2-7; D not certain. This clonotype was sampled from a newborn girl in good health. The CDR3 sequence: CASSVALAASYNEQYF. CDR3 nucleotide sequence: TGTGCCAGCAGCGTAGCTTTGGCGGCCTCCTACAATGAGCAGTACTTC.